This TCR beta chain derives from a study of blood T cell repertoires in COVID-19. Turning to the study itself: Acute and convalescent COVID-19 specimens originated in the United States, Italy and Spain. Nucleic acid was either cDNA or gDNA, and it came from T cells, B-cell-depleted T cells, or PBMCs.

Per the original methods: The authors estimated nucleated cell counts from reference gene primer amplification. Clones were read by immunoSEQ multiplex PCR, and TCRdb kept only the in-frame ones, dropping some. From that table come the V and J calls and clone size; the DNA was used to work out D and trimming. The data contain tens of thousands of clones, 75% to 90% of them singletons. V dropped 2 bases and J dropped 10 bases, with 18 bases sitting between them. This CDR3 spans 16 amino acids. Per the germline V gene, CDR1 is SGHAT and CDR2 is FQNNGV. The sample consisted of peripheral blood. The V gene is TRBV11-2, the J gene TRBJ1-6, with D possibly matching TRBD1 (6 bases). The receptor's source is a man aged 60 to 69 with acute or convalescent COVID-19. Here the CDR3 DNA reads TGTGCCAGCAGCTTAAGGGGGGCATGGGAGGGCTCACCCCTCCACTTT. It is translated as CASSLRGAWEGSPLHF.